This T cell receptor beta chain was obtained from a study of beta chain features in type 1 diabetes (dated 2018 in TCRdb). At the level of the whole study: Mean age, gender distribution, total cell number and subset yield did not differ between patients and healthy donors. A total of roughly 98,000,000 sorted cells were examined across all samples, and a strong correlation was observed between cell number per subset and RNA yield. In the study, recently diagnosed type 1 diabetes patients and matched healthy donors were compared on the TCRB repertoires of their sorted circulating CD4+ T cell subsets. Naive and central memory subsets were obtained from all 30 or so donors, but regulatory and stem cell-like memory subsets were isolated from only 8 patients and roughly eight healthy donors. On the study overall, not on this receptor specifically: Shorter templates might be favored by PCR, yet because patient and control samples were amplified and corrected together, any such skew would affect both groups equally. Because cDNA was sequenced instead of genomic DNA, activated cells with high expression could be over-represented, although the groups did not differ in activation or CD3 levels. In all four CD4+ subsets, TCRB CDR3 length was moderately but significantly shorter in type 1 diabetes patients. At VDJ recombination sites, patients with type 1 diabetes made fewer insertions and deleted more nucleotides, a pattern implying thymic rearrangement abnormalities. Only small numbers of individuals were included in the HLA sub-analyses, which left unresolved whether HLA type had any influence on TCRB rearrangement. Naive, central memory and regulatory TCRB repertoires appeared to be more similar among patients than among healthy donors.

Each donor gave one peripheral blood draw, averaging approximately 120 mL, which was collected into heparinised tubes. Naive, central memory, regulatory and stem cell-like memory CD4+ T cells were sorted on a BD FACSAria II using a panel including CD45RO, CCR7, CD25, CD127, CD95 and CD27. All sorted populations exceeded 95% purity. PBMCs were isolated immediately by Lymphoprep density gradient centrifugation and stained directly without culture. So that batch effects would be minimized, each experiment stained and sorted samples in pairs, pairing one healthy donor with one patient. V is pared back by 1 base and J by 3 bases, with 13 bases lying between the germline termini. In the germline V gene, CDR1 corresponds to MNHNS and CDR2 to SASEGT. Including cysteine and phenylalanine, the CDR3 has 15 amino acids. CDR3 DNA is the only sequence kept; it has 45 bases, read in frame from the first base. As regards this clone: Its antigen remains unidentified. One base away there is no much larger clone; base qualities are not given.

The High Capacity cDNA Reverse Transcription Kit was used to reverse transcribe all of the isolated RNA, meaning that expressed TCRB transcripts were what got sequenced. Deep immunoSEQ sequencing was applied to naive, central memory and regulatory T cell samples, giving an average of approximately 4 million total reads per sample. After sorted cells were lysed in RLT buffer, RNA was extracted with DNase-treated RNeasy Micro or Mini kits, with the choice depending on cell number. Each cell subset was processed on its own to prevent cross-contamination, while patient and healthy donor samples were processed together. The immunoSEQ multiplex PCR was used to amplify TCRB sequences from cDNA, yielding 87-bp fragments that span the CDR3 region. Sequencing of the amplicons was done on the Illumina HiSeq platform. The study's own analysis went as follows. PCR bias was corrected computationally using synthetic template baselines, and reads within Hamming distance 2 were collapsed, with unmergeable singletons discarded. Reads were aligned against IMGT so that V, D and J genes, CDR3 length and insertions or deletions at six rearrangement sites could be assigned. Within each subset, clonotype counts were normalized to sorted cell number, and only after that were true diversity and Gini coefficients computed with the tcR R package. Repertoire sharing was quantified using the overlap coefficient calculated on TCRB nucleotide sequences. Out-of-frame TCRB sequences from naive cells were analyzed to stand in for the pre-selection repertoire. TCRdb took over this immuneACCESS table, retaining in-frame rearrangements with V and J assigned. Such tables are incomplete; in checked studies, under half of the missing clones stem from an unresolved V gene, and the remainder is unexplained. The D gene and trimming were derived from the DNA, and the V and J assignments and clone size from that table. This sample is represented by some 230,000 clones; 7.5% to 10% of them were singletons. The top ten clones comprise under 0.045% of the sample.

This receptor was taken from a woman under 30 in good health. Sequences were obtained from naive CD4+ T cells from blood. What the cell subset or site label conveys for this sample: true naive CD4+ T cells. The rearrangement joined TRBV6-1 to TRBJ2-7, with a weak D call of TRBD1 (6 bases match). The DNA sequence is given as TGTGCCAGCAGTGAAGTCCCGGACAGAAACTACGAGCAGTACTTC. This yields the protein CASSEVPDRNYEQYF.